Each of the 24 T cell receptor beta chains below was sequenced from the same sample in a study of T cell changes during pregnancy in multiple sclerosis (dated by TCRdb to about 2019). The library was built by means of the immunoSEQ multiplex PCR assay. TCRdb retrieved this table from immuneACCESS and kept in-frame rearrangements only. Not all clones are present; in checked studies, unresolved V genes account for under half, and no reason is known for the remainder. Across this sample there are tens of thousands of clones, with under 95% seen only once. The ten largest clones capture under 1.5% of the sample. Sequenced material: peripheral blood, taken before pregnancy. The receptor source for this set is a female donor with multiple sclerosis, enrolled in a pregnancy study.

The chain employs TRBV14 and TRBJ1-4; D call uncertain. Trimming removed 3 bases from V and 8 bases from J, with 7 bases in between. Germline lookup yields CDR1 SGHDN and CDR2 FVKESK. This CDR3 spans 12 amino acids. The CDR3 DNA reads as TGTGCCAGCAGCCAGGAGGGCGAAAAACTGTTTTTT. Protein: CASSQEGEKLFF.

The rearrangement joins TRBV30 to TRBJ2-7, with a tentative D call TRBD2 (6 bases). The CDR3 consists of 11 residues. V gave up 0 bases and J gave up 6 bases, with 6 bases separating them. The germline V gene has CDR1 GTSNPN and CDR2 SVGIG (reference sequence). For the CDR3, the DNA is TGTGCCTGGAGTGTAGCGGGCGAGCAGTACTTC. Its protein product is CAWSVAGEQYF. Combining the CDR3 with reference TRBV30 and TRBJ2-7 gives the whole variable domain SQTIHQWPATLVQPVGSPLSLECTVEGTSNPNLYWYRQAAGRGLQLLFYSVGIGQISSEVPQNLSASRPQDRQFILSSKKLLLSDSGFYLCAWSVAGEQYFGPGTRLTVT.

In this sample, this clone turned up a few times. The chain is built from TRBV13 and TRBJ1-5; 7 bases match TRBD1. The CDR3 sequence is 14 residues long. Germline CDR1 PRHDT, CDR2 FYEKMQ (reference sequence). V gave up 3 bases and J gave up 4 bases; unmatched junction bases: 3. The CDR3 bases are TGTGCCAGCAGCTTCGGGACAGCGAATCAGCCCCAGCATTTT. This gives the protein CASSFGTANQPQHF.

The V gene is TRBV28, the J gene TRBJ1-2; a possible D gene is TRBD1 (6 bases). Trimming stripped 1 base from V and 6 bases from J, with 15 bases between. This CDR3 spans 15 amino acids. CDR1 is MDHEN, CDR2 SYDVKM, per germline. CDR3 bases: TGTGCCAGCAGTTTATTTTTGGTTTCAGGGGATGGCTACACCTTC. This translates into CASSLFLVSGDGYTF.

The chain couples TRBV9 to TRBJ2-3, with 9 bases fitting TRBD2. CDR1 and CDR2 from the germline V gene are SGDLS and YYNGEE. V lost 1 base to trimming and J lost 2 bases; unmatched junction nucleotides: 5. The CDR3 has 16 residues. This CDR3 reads CASSVLERGATDTQYF. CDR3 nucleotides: TGTGCCAGCAGCGTATTGGAGCGGGGGGCCACAGATACGCAGTATTTT.

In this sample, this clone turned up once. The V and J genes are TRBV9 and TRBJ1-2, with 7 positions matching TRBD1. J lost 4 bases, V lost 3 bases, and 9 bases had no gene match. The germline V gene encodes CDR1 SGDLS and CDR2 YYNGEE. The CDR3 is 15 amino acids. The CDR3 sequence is CASSGGTEGLYGYTF. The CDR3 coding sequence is TGTGCCAGCAGCGGGGGGACAGAAGGTCTCTATGGCTACACCTTC.

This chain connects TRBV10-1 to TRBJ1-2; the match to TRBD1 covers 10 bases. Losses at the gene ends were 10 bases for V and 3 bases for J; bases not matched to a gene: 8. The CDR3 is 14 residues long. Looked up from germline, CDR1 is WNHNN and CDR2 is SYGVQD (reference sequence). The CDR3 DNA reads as TGCGCCAACCTGGGACAGGGGACCGACTATGGCTACACCTTC. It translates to CANLGQGTDYGYTF.

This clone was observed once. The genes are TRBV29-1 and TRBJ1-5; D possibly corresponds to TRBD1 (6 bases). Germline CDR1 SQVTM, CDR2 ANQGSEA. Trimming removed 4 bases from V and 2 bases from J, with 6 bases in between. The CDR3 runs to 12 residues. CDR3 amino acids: CSVAGGNQPQHF. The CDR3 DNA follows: TGCAGCGTTGCAGGGGGCAATCAGCCCCAGCATTTT.

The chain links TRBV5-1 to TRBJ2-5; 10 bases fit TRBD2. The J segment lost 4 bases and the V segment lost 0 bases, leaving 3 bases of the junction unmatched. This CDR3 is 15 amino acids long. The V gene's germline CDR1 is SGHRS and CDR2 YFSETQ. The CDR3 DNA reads TGCGCCAGCAGCTTGGACCCTAGCGGGGGAGAGACCCAGTACTTC. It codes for CASSLDPSGGETQYF.

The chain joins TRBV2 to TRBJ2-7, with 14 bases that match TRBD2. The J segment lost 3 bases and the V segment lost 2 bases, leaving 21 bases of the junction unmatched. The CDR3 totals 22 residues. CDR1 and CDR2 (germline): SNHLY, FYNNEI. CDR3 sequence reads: CASSELKDPRTSGGSEIYEQYF. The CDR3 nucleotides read TGTGCCAGCAGTGAACTAAAGGACCCCAGGACTAGCGGGGGGTCGGAGATCTACGAGCAGTACTTC. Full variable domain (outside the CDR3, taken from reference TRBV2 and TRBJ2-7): EPEVTQTPSHQVTQMGQEVILRCVPISNHLYFYWYRQILGQKVEFLVSFYNNEISEKSEIFDDQFSVERPDGSNFTLKIRSTKLEDSAMYFCASSELKDPRTSGGSEIYEQYFGPGTRLTVT.

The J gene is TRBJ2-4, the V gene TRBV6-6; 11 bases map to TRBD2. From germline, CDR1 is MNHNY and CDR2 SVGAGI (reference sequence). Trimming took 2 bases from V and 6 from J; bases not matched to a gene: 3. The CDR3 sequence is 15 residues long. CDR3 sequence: CASSYPTSGGNIQYF. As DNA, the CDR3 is TGTGCCAGCAGTTACCCAACTAGCGGGGGAAACATTCAGTACTTC.

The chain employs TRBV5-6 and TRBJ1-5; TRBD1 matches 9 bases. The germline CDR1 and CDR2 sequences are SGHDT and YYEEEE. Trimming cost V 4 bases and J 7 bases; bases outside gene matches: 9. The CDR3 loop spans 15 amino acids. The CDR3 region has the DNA TGTGCCAGCAGCCTCGGACAGGGGCTTGAACAGCCCCAGCATTTT. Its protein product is CASSLGQGLEQPQHF.

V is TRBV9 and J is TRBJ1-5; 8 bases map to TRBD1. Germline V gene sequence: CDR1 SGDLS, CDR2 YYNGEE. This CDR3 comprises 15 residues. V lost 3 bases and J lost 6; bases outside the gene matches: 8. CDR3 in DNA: TGTGCCAGCAGCGCTGGACAGGGAATGGGTCAGCCCCAGCATTTT. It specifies CASSAGQGMGQPQHF.

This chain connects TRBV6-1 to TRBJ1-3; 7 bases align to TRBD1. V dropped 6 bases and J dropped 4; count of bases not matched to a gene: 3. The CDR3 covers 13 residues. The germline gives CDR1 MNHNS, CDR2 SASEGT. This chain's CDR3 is CASRSDRGNTIYF. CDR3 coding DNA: TGTGCCAGCAGATCGGACAGGGGAAACACCATATATTTT.

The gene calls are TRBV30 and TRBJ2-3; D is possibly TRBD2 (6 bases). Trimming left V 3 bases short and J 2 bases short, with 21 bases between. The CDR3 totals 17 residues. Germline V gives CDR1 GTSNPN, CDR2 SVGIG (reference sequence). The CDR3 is CAWRITGGRGPTDTQYF. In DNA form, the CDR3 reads TGTGCCTGGAGAATCACCGGGGGTAGGGGTCCCACAGATACGCAGTATTTT.

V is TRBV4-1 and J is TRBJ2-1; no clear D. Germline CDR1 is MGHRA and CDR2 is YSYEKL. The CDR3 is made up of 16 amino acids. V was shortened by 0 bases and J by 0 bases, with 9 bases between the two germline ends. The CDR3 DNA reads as TGCGCCAGCAGCCAAGATACAGCAAGCTCCTACAATGAGCAGTTCTTC. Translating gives CASSQDTASSYNEQFF.

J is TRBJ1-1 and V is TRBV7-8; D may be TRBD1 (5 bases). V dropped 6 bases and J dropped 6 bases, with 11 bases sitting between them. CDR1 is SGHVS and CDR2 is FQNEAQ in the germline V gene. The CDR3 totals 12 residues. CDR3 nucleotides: TGTGCCAGCAGGCGGGGGTCCGCTGAAGCTTTCTTT. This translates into CASRRGSAEAFF.

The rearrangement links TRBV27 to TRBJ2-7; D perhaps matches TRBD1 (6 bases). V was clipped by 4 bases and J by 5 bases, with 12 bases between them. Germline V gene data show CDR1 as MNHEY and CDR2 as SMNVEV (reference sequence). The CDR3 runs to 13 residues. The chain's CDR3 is CASSYDRSNEQYF. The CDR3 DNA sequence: TGTGCCAGCAGTTACGACAGGTCCAACGAGCAGTACTTC.

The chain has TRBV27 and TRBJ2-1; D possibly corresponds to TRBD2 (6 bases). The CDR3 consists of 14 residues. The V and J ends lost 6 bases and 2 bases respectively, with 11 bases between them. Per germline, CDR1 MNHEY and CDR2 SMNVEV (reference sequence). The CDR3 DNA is TGTGCCAGCAGATATAGCGGACCCTACAATGAGCAGTTCTTC. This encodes CASRYSGPYNEQFF.

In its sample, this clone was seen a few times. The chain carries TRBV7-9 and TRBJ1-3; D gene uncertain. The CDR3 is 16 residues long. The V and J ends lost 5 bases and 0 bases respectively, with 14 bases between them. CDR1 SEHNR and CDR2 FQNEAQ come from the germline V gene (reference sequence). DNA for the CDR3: TGTGCCAGCAGCATTATGGGCATCGACTCTGGAAACACCATATATTTT. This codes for CASSIMGIDSGNTIYF. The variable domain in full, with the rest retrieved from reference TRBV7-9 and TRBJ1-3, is DTGVSQNPRHKITKRGQNVTFRCDPISEHNRLYWYRQTLGQGPEFLTYFQNEAQLEKSRLLSDRFSAERPKGSFSTLEIQRTEQGDSAMYLCASSIMGIDSGNTIYFGEGSWLTVV.

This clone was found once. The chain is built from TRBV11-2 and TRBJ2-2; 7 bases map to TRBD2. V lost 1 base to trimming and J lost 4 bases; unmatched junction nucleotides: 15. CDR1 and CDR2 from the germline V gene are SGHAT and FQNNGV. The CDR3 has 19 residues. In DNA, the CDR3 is TGTGCCAGCAGCTTAGCGATCCCGGGGGGTATATTGGGCACCGGGGAGCTGTTTTTT. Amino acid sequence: CASSLAIPGGILGTGELFF.

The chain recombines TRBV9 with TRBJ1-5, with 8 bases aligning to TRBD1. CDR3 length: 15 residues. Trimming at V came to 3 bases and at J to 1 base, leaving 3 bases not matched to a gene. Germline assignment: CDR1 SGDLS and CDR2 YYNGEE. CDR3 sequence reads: CASSEQGDSNQPQHF. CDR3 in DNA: TGTGCCAGCAGCGAACAGGGGGACAGCAATCAGCCCCAGCATTTT.

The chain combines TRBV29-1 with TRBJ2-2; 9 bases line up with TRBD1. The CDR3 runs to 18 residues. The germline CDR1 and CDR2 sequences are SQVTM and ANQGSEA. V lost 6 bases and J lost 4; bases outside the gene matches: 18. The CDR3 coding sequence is TGCAGCGTGCTTGCCTTCAGGATCAGGGGACAGGGCACCGGGGAGCTGTTTTTT. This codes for CSVLAFRIRGQGTGELFF.

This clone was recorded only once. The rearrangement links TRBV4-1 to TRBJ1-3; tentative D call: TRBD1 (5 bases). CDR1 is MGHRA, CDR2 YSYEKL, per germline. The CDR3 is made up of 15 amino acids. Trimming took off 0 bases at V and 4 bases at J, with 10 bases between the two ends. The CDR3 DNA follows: TGCGCCAGCAGCCAAGATCAAGGGGCCGGAAACACCATATATTTT. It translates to CASSQDQGAGNTIYF.